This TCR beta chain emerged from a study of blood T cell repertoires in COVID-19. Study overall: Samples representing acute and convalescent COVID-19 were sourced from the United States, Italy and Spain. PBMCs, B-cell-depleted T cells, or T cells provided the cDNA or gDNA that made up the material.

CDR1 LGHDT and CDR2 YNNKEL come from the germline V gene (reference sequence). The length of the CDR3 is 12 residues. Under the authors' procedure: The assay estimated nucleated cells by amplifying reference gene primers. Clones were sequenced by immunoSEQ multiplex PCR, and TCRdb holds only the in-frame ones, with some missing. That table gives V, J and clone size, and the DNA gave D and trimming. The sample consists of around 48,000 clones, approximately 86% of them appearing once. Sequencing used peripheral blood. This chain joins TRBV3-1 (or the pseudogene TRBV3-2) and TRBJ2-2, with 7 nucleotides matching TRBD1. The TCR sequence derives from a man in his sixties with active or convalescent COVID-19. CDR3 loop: CAGRQGTGELFF. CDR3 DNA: TGTGCGGGTAGACAGGGCACCGGGGAGCTGTTTTTT.